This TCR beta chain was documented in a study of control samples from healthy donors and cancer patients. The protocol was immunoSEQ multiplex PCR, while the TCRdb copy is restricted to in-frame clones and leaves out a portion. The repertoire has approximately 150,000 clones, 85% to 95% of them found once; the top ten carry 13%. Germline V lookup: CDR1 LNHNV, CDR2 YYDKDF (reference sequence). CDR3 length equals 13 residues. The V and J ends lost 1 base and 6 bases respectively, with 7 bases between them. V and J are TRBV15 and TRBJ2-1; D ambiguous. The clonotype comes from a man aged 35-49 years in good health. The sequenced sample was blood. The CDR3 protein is CATSRAPSNEQFF. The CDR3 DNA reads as TGTGCCACCAGCAGAGCCCCTAGCAATGAGCAGTTCTTC.